The clone carrying this TCR beta chain was detected many times. RNA transcripts gave rise to amplified TCR beta CDR3 regions. HTBI primers were the set used in a first-round RT-PCR of the TCR CDR3. TCRdb re-analysed the multiplex PCR reads in MiXCR, keeping a single row per CDR3 protein. Here the sample spans hundreds of thousands of distinct CDR3 sequences, 12% to 15% being singletons. This specimen belongs to a study of T cells in Graves' hyperthyroidism and ophthalmopathy. Per germline, CDR1 GTSNPN and CDR2 SVGIG (reference sequence). The V gene lost 3 bases and the J gene lost 5 bases, with 17 bases spanning the gap. The CDR3 sequence is 14 residues long.

V is TRBV30 and J is TRBJ2-7, with a possible D match to TRBD1 (6 bases). This TCR was recovered from a woman aged 18-35 years with Graves' hyperthyroidism. Sequenced: blood. CDR3 coding DNA: TGTGCCTGGAGACCCGGAATCAGGGGACACGAGCAGTACTTC. Its protein product is CAWRPGIRGHEQYF.